This TCR beta chain originates from a study of CD8+ T cells in alopecia areata. Study-level information: It was oral tofacitinib, at 5 to 10 mg twice daily, that treated patients received.

RNA extraction was followed by reverse transcription into cDNA, which acted as the sequencing template. Only in-frame clones appear in the TCRdb table, and some are missing; sequencing was by immunoSEQ multiplex PCR. The repertoire consists of 55,000 to 70,000 clones, with about 44% occurring once and the leading ten covering roughly 17%. Concerning this clone: Its antigen is still unknown.

Study observations and caveats: Scalp samples also yield sequences of resident alphabeta T cells from normal skin. Clonality exceeded that of normal scalp in lesional scalp, most notably in alopecia totalis/universalis.

The CDR3 has 13 amino acids. Trimming at V came to 9 bases and at J to 8 bases, leaving 8 bases not matched to a gene. Germline V CDR1 and CDR2: LNHNV, YYDKDF (reference sequence). The receptor was derived from a human donor with alopecia areata. Sequenced material: CD8+ T cells sorted from blood, taken at week 0. V and J are TRBV15 and TRBJ1-4; 8 bases fit TRBD1. CDR3 nucleotides: TGTGCCACAAGTAGGACAGGGCAAGAAAAACTGTTTTTT. It is translated as CATSRTGQEKLFF.